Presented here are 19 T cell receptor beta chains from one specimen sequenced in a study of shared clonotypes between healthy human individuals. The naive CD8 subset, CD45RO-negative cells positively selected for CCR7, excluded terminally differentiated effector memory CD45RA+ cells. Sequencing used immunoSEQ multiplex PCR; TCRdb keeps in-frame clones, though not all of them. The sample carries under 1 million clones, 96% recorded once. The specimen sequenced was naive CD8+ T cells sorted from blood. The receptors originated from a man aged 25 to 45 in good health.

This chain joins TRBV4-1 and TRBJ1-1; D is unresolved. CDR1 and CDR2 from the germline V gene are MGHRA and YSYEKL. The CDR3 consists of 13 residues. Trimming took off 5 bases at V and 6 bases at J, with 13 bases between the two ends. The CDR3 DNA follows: TGCGCCAGCAGCGAAGTGGGTGTCCCTGAAGCTTTCTTT. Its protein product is CASSEVGVPEAFF.

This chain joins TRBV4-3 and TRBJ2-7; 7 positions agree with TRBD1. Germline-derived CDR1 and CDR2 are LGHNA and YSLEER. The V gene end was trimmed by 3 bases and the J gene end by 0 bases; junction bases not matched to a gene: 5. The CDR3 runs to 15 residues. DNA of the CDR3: TGCGCCAGCAGCCAGGACAGGTCGAGCTCCTACGAGCAGTACTTC. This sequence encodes CASSQDRSSSYEQYF.

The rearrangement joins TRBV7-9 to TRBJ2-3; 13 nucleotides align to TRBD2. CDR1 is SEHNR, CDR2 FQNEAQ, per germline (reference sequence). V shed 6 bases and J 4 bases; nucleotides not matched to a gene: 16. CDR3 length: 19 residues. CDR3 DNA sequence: TGTGCCAGCAGTTATAGCGGGTGGACTAGCGGGAGAAGGGCAGATACGCAGTATTTT. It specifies CASSYSGWTSGRRADTQYF.

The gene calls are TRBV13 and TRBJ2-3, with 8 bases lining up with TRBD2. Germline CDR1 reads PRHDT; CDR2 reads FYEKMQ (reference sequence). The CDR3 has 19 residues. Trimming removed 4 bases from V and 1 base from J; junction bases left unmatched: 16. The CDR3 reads CASSCQLAERPGRTDTQYF. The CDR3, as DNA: TGTGCCAGCAGCTGCCAACTAGCGGAGCGGCCCGGTCGCACAGATACGCAGTATTTT.

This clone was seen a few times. The DNA of the CDR3 is TGTGCCAGCAGCATCGACAGCTCCTACGAGCAGTACTTC. Translating it yields CASSIDSSYEQYF. J is TRBJ2-7 and V is TRBV9; possibly TRBD1 for D (5 bases). The germline gives CDR1 SGDLS, CDR2 YYNGEE. This CDR3 has 13 amino acids. V shed 4 bases and J shed 0 bases, with 8 bases lying between them.

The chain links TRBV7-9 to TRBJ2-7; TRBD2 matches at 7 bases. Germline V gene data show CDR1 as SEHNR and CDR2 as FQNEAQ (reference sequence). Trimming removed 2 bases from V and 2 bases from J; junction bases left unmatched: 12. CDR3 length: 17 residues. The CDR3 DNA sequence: TGTGCCAGCAGCTTACCAAGCCGGGGACTACCTACCTACGAGCAGTACTTC. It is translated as CASSLPSRGLPTYEQYF.

The CDR3 coding sequence is TGTGCCAGCAGCCAAGATGCCGGGACTAGCCGACACAATGAGCAGTTCTTC. It yields the protein CASSQDAGTSRHNEQFF. The chain recombines TRBV14 with TRBJ2-1, with TRBD2 identical over 9 bases. The CDR3 consists of 17 residues. Germline CDR1 SGHDN, CDR2 FVKESK. V lost 0 bases and J lost 5; bases outside the gene matches: 8.

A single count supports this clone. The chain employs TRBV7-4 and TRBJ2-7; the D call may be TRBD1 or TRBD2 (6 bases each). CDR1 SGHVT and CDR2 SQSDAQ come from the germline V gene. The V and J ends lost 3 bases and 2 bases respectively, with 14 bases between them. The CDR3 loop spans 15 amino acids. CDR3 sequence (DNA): TGTGCCAGCAGCTTGTACGGGGGCCCCACCTACGAGCAGTACTTC. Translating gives CASSLYGGPTYEQYF.

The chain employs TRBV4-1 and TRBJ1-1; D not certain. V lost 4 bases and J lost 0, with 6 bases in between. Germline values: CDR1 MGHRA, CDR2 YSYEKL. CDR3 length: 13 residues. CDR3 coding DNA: TGCGCCAGCAGCCCCCGTATGAACACTGAAGCTTTCTTT. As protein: CASSPRMNTEAFF.

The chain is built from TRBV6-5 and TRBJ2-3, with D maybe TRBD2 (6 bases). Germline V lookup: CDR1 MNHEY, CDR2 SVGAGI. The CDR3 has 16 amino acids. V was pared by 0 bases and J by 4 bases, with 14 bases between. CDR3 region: CASSYSITEGSDTQYF. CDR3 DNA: TGTGCCAGCAGTTACTCGATCACGGAGGGGTCAGATACGCAGTATTTT.

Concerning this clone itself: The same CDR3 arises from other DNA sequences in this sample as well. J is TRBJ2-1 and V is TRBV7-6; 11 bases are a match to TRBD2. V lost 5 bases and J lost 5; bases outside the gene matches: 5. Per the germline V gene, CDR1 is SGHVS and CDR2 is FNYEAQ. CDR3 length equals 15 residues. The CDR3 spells CASSPGTSGDNEQFF. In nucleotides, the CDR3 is TGTGCCAGCAGCCCAGGGACTAGCGGAGACAATGAGCAGTTCTTC.

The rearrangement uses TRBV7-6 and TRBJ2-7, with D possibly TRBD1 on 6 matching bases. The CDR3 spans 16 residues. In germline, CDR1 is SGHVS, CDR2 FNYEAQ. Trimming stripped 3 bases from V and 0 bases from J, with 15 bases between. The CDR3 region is CASSFGQGGSSYEQYF. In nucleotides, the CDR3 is TGTGCCAGCAGCTTTGGGCAAGGGGGATCCTCCTACGAGCAGTACTTC.

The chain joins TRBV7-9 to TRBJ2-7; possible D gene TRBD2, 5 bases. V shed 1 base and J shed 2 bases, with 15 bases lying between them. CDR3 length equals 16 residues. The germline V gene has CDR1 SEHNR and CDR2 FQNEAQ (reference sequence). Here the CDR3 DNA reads TGTGCCAGCAGCTTAGTGAGCGGTCGGAGGCCCTACGAGCAGTACTTC. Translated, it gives CASSLVSGRRPYEQYF.

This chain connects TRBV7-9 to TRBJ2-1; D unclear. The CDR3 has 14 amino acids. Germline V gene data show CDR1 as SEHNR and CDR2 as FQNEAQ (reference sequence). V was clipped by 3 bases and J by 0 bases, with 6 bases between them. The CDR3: CASSLWSSYNEQFF. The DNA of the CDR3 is TGTGCCAGCAGCTTGTGGAGCTCCTACAATGAGCAGTTCTTC.

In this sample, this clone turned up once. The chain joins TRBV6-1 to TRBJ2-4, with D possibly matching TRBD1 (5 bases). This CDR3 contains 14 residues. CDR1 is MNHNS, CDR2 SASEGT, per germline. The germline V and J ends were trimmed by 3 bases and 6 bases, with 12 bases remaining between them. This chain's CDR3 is CASSEARVRNIQYF. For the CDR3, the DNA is TGTGCCAGCAGTGAGGCCAGGGTCAGAAACATTCAGTACTTC.

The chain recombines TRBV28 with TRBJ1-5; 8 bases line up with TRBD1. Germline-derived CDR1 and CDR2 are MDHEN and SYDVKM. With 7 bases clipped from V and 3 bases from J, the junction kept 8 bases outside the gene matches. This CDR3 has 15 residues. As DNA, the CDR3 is TGTGCCAGCAACGGGGACAGGCGGTACAATCAGCCCCAGCATTTT. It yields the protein CASNGDRRYNQPQHF.

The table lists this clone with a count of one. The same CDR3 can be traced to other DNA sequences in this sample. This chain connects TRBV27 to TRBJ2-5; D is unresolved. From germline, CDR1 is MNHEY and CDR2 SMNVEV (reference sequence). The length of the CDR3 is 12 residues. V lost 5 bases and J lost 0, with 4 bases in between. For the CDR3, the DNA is TGTGCCAGCAGTCCCAACCAAGAGACCCAGTACTTC. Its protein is CASSPNQETQYF.

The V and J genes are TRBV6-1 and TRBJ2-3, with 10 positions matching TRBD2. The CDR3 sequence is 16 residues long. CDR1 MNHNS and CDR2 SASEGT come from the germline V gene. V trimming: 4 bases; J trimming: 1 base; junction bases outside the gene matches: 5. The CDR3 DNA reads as TGTGCCAGCAGTGTGCGAACTAGCGGGGGCACAGATACGCAGTATTTT. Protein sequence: CASSVRTSGGTDTQYF.

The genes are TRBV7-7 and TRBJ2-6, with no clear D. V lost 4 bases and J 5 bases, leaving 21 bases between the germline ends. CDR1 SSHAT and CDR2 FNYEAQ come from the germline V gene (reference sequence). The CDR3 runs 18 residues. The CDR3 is CASSYFNKPQSRANVLTF. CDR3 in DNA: TGTGCCAGCAGCTATTTCAATAAGCCACAAAGTCGGGCCAACGTCCTGACTTTC.